A selection of T cell receptor beta chains follows, all from one sample in a study of shared clonotypes between healthy human individuals. Generated by immunoSEQ multiplex PCR, the TCRdb table keeps only in-frame clones and is missing some. The table has hundreds of thousands of clones, about nine tenths seen once. Source material: memory CD8+ T cells sorted from blood. These receptors were taken from a man between 18 and 35 years old in good health. The CDR3 runs from the conserved cysteine through the conserved F or W. The order of the fields is CDR3 protein, CDR3 DNA, J gene, V gene, clone size, D gene. A D gene is named only where the DNA matches it firmly. Clone size is given for some rows only: seen once, a few or many times, or a class if the clone is expanded.

CASSMTGGRYSNQPQHF,TGTGCCAGTAGTATGACAGGGGGTAGGTATAGCAATCAGCCCCAGCATTTT,TRBJ1-5,TRBV19,NA,TRBD1
CASSSRAGVSTDTQYF,TGTGCCAGCAGTTCCCGAGCGGGGGTAAGCACAGATACGCAGTATTTT,TRBJ2-3,TRBV6-5,NA,TRBD2
CASTSPSRGDEQYF,TGTGCCAGCACTTCTCCCTCCCGGGGGGACGAGCAGTACTTC,TRBJ2-7,TRBV6-6,NA,TRBD2
CASSYPLAGGFYEQYF,TGTGCCAGCAGTTACCCACTAGCGGGAGGGTTCTACGAGCAGTACTTC,TRBJ2-7,TRBV6-6,NA,TRBD2
CASSDFYTIYF,TGCGCCAGCAGTGACTTCTACACCATATATTTT,TRBJ1-3,TRBV10-1,NA,NA
CASSFPGLQGYGYTF,TGCGCCAGCAGCTTTCCGGGACTTCAGGGCTATGGCTACACCTTC,TRBJ1-2,TRBV5-1,NA,NA
CASSPTGRANYGYTF,TGTGCCAGCAGCCCTACAGGGAGGGCTAACTATGGCTACACCTTC,TRBJ1-2,TRBV7-3,NA,NA
CASSSSGSDYNEQFF,TGTGCCAGCAGCTCGTCCGGGTCGGACTACAATGAGCAGTTCTTC,TRBJ2-1,TRBV7-3,NA,NA
CASSLSLGQGASYEQYF,TGTGCCAGCAGCTTAAGTTTAGGACAGGGGGCCTCCTACGAGCAGTACTTC,TRBJ2-7,TRBV7-9,NA,TRBD1
CASGLAANTEAFF,TGTGCTAGTGGTTTGGCCGCGAACACTGAAGCTTTCTTT,TRBJ1-1,TRBV12-5,NA,NA
CASSQVIGHTGELFF,TGTGCCAGCAGCCAAGTTATTGGGCACACCGGGGAGCTGTTTTTT,TRBJ2-2,TRBV4-2,many,NA
CASSYSLGVYEQYF,TGTGCCAGCAGTTACTCGTTGGGAGTCTACGAGCAGTACTTC,TRBJ2-7,TRBV6-5,NA,NA
CASSQGPSRDRGQEQYF,TGCGCCAGCAGCCAAGGCCCCTCCCGGGACAGGGGGCAAGAGCAGTACTTC,TRBJ2-7,TRBV4-1,NA,TRBD1
CASGFGVRDTEAFF,TGTGCTAGTGGTTTTGGTGTTCGTGACACTGAAGCTTTCTTT,TRBJ1-1,TRBV12-5,once,NA
CASTPGGDRGTYEQYF,TGTGCCAGCACCCCGGGTGGGGACAGGGGAACCTACGAGCAGTACTTC,TRBJ2-7,TRBV11-2,NA,TRBD1
CASSVEGTEAFF,TGTGCCAGCAGCGTAGAGGGGACTGAAGCTTTCTTT,TRBJ1-1,TRBV9,NA,NA
CASVPGLAVNEQFF,TGTGCCAGCGTACCGGGACTAGCGGTAAATGAGCAGTTCTTC,TRBJ2-1,TRBV2,NA,TRBD2
CASSFTTDSYEQYF,TGTGCCAGCAGCTTTACGACGGACTCCTACGAGCAGTACTTC,TRBJ2-7,TRBV11-2,NA,NA
CASSLGVDETQYF,TGTGCCAGCAGTTTAGGGGTGGATGAGACCCAGTACTTC,TRBJ2-5,TRBV28,many,NA
CASSAGTGSNSPLHF,TGTGCCAGTAGTGCCGGGACAGGGAGTAATTCACCCCTCCACTTT,TRBJ1-6,TRBV19,NA,TRBD1
CASSPIPGQGTTGELFF,TGTGCCAGCTCACCCATCCCGGGACAGGGGACTACCGGGGAGCTGTTTTTT,TRBJ2-2,TRBV18,NA,TRBD1
CASSSDRSPGEQYF,TGTGCCAGCAGCTCGGACAGATCTCCTGGCGAGCAGTACTTC,TRBJ2-7,TRBV13,NA,NA
CASSLRDRFTGELFF,TGTGCCAGCAGCCTGCGGGACAGATTCACCGGGGAGCTGTTTTTT,TRBJ2-2,TRBV7-2,NA,NA
CASSTGGISYEQYF,TGTGCCAGTAGTACGGGCGGTATCTCCTACGAGCAGTACTTC,TRBJ2-7,TRBV19,NA,NA
CASSLNSEQYF,TGTGCCAGCAGCTTAAATTCCGAGCAGTACTTC,TRBJ2-7,TRBV7-8,NA,NA
CASSLTGTGAGEQYF,TGTGCCAGCAGTCTCACCGGGACAGGGGCGGGCGAGCAGTACTTC,TRBJ2-7,TRBV7-9,NA,TRBD1
CASSQFFGSELSEQYF,TGCGCCAGCAGCCAATTTTTCGGGAGCGAACTTAGTGAGCAGTACTTC,TRBJ2-7,TRBV4-3,NA,NA
CASSYSGSYNSPLHF,TGTGCCAGCAGTTACTCAGGATCCTATAATTCACCCCTCCACTTT,TRBJ1-6,TRBV6-5,NA,NA
CAISDEYGVLDTQYF,TGTGCCATCAGTGATGAGTACGGGGTTCTGGATACGCAGTATTTT,TRBJ2-3,TRBV10-3,NA,NA
CASSLEAATLTEAFF,TGTGCCAGCAGCTTAGAGGCCGCAACGCTGACTGAAGCTTTCTTT,TRBJ1-1,TRBV7-9,NA,NA
CASSSSIRVNEQYF,TGTGCCAGCAGCTCAAGTATCAGGGTAAACGAGCAGTACTTC,TRBJ2-7,TRBV5-6,NA,NA
CASSLSWEIYEQYF,TGTGCCAGCAGTTTATCGTGGGAAATCTACGAGCAGTACTTC,TRBJ2-7,TRBV27,NA,NA
CASSWAGEGYEQYF,TGTGCCAGTAGTTGGGCGGGAGAAGGGTACGAGCAGTACTTC,TRBJ2-7,TRBV19,NA,TRBD2
CASSIRLGETQYF,TGTGCCAGTAGTATTAGATTGGGAGAGACCCAGTACTTC,TRBJ2-5,TRBV19,once,NA
CASSRGQGYNEQFF,TGTGCCAGCAGCCGCGGACAGGGCTACAATGAGCAGTTCTTC,TRBJ2-1,TRBV2,once,TRBD1
CASSLSVGYYEQYF,TGTGCCAGCAGTTTATCGGTTGGTTACTACGAGCAGTACTTC,TRBJ2-7,TRBV27,many,NA
CASSDLAGEGSGELFF,TGTGCCAGCAGTGATCTGGCGGGAGAGGGTAGCGGGGAGCTGTTTTTT,TRBJ2-2,TRBV2,NA,TRBD2
CASSGSGTSGRSYEQFF,TGTGCCAGCAGCGGCTCTGGGACTAGCGGGAGATCCTATGAGCAGTTCTTC,TRBJ2-1,TRBV7-9,NA,TRBD2
CASSFPGQFLTGELFF,TGTGCCAGCAGCTTCCCGGGACAGTTCTTGACCGGGGAGCTGTTTTTT,TRBJ2-2,TRBV5-6,NA,TRBD1
CASSLLTGMSANSPLHF,TGTGCCAGCAGTTTATTAACGGGAATGAGCGCTAATTCACCCCTCCACTTT,TRBJ1-6,TRBV27,NA,NA
CASRPVDRGHEKLFF,TGCGCCAGCCGCCCCGTGGACAGGGGGCATGAAAAACTGTTTTTT,TRBJ1-4,TRBV5-1,NA,TRBD1
CASSPTGVLETQYF,TGTGCCAGCAGCCCGACAGGGGTATTAGAGACCCAGTACTTC,TRBJ2-5,TRBV6-5,once,TRBD1
CAINGGSYSPLHF,TGTGCCATCAACGGGGGCAGCTATTCACCCCTCCACTTT,TRBJ1-6,TRBV10-3,NA,NA